Listed below are T cell receptor beta chains from one sample, sequenced in a study of blood T cell repertoires in COVID-19. TCRdb's copy holds only in-frame clones and misses some; the assay was immunoSEQ multiplex PCR. The sample shows more than 90,000 clones, around 87% of them seen only once. Sequenced sample: peripheral blood. These receptor sequences come from a woman under 40 with acute or convalescent COVID-19. CDR3s include the opening cysteine and the closing phenylalanine or tryptophan. A D gene is named only where the DNA matches it firmly. The listing skips clone size in some rows; elsewhere it reads once, few, many or a size class.

j_call	v_call	d_call	clone_size	cdr3_aa	cdr3_nt
TRBJ1-5	TRBV2	-	-	CASSVGGNQPQHF	TGTGCCAGCAGTGTCGGGGGTAATCAGCCCCAGCATTTT
TRBJ2-1	TRBV5-6	-	-	CASSRLLPAPNNEQFF	TGTGCCAGCAGCCGACTTCTCCCGGCGCCCAACAATGAGCAGTTCTTC
TRBJ2-3	TRBV7-9	TRBD1	few	CASSLPQQGASDTQYF	TGTGCCAGCAGCTTACCTCAACAGGGGGCTTCAGATACGCAGTATTTT
TRBJ2-7	TRBV27	TRBD2	once	CASRSGGGGVYEQYF	TGTGCCAGCAGATCTGGAGGCGGGGGGGTGTACGAGCAGTACTTC
TRBJ1-1	TRBV15	-	-	CATSHTGIEAFF	TGTGCCACCAGTCATACAGGGATAGAAGCTTTCTTT
TRBJ1-5	TRBV5-6	-	-	CASSSGLSNQPQHF	TGTGCCAGCAGCTCGGGACTTAGCAATCAGCCCCAGCATTTT
TRBJ1-1	TRBV18	-	-	CASSPSGLGNTEAFF	TGTGCCAGCTCACCATCCGGGTTGGGGAACACTGAAGCTTTCTTT
TRBJ2-7	TRBV18	TRBD1	-	CASSRQGILFEQYF	TGTGCCAGCTCACGACAGGGGATCCTCTTTGAGCAGTACTTC
TRBJ2-7	TRBV6-6	TRBD1	-	CASSYSGGTDEQYF	TGTGCCAGCAGTTATTCAGGGGGAACAGACGAGCAGTACTTC
TRBJ1-5	TRBV6-1	TRBD1	-	CASSEPQDRDFFSNQPQHF	TGTGCCAGCAGTGAACCCCAGGACAGGGATTTCTTTAGCAATCAGCCCCAGCATTTT
TRBJ1-2	TRBV7-3	-	-	CASSLSTVYGYTF	TGTGCCAGCAGCTTAAGCACAGTCTATGGCTACACCTTC
TRBJ2-3	TRBV7-6	TRBD2	-	CASSLRAGATDTQYF	TGTGCCAGCAGCTTAAGAGCGGGGGCCACAGATACGCAGTATTTT
TRBJ1-3	TRBV25-1	-	-	CASSRKPGNTIYF	TGTGCCAGCAGCCGAAAGCCTGGAAACACCATATATTTT
TRBJ2-7	TRBV5-1	-	once	CASSLGREWGSYEQYF	TGCGCCAGCAGCTTGGGGAGGGAGTGGGGCTCCTACGAGCAGTACTTC
TRBJ2-3	TRBV4-1	TRBD2	-	CASSQGRSSGAFTDTQYF	TGCGCCAGCAGCCAAGGGAGGTCTAGCGGGGCCTTCACAGATACGCAGTATTTT
TRBJ1-2	TRBV5-6	-	-	CASNQAGENGYTF	TGTGCCAGCAACCAGGCAGGGGAGAATGGCTACACCTTC
TRBJ2-7	TRBV5-1	TRBD2	-	CASRQGLANPYEQYF	TGCGCCAGCCGACAAGGACTAGCGAACCCCTACGAGCAGTACTTC
TRBJ2-7	TRBV4-1	-	few	CASSRGELLSYEQYF	TGCGCCAGCAGCCGCGGGGAGTTACTCTCCTACGAGCAGTACTTC
TRBJ1-4	TRBV6-2/TRBV6-3	-	-	CASSLLTGNEKLFF	TGTGCCAGCAGCTTGTTAACCGGGAATGAAAAACTGTTTTTT
TRBJ1-4	TRBV4-1	-	-	CASSHRLFF	TGCGCCAGCAGCCACAGACTGTTTTTT
TRBJ2-1	TRBV20-1	-	-	CSARGNNEQFF	TGCAGTGCTAGAGGTAACAATGAGCAGTTCTTC
TRBJ1-3	TRBV4-1	TRBD1	once	CASSLDRGALSGNTIYF	TGCGCCAGCAGCCTCGACAGGGGAGCCCTATCTGGAAACACCATATATTTT
TRBJ1-1	TRBV6-6	TRBD1	-	CASFSGQGRIEAFF	TGTGCCAGCTTCTCGGGACAGGGAAGGATTGAAGCTTTCTTT
TRBJ2-1	TRBV7-9	TRBD2	once	CTLAGAGGNEQFF	TGTACCTTAGCGGGGGCCGGAGGCAATGAGCAGTTCTTC
TRBJ2-3	TRBV21-1	-	-	CASSKAHCGASTDTQYF	TGTGCCAGCAGCAAAGCGCACTGCGGGGCTAGCACAGATACGCAGTATTTT
TRBJ2-7	TRBV5-1	-	-	CASSLDQLPYEQYF	TGCGCCAGCAGCTTGGACCAACTACCCTACGAGCAGTACTTC
TRBJ1-1	TRBV6-5	-	-	CASSPNFLNTEAFF	TGTGCCAGCAGTCCAAACTTCCTGAACACTGAAGCTTTCTTT
TRBJ2-1	TRBV5-4	-	-	CASSADRGSGGGPNEQFF	TGTGCCAGCAGCGCTGACAGGGGTAGCGGGGGAGGCCCCAATGAGCAGTTCTTC
TRBJ2-3	TRBV27	TRBD2	-	CASSHTSGGAGDTQYF	TGTGCCAGCAGTCACACTAGCGGGGGGGCCGGGGATACGCAGTATTTT
TRBJ2-7	TRBV7-8	TRBD2	-	CASSLEGLAGISYEQYF	TGTGCCAGCAGCTTAGAGGGACTAGCGGGGATCTCCTACGAGCAGTACTTC
TRBJ2-3	TRBV24-1	-	-	CATSDPVADTQYF	TGTGCCACCAGTGATCCGGTCGCAGATACGCAGTATTTT
TRBJ2-1	TRBV5-4	TRBD2	-	CASSAKLAGGLGEQFF	TGTGCCAGCAGCGCCAAACTAGCGGGGGGCCTTGGGGAGCAGTTCTTC
TRBJ1-5	TRBV19	-	-	CASSIVGSQYSNQPQHF	TGTGCCAGTAGTATAGTGGGCAGTCAGTATAGCAATCAGCCCCAGCATTTT
TRBJ2-7	TRBV5-1	TRBD1	-	CASTPGPGTGNEQYF	TGCGCCAGCACCCCGGGTCCCGGGACAGGGAACGAGCAGTACTTC
TRBJ2-7	TRBV6-6	TRBD2	-	CASTEGTSGSYEQYF	TGTGCCAGCACCGAAGGGACTAGCGGTTCCTACGAGCAGTACTTC
TRBJ2-1	TRBV18	TRBD2	-	CASSLRTSWGYNEQFF	TGTGCCAGCTCACTGAGGACTAGTTGGGGGTACAATGAGCAGTTCTTC
TRBJ1-2	TRBV20-1	-	once	CSAPFDGYTF	TGCAGTGCTCCTTTCGATGGCTACACCTTC
TRBJ1-4	TRBV7-9	-	-	CASSSVGLNEKLFF	TGTGCCAGCAGCTCGGTCGGTTTGAATGAAAAACTGTTTTTT
TRBJ1-5	TRBV10-3	-	few	CVVNRRDSNQPQHF	TGTGTCGTGAACAGGCGCGATAGCAATCAGCCCCAGCATTTT
TRBJ2-2	TRBV10-2	TRBD2	-	CASRGGTSGSFGELFF	TGCGCCAGCAGGGGGGGGACTAGCGGGTCTTTCGGGGAGCTGTTTTTT
TRBJ2-7	TRBV25-1	-	-	CASRNREVSEQYF	TGTGCCAGCAGAAACCGGGAAGTTAGCGAGCAGTACTTC
TRBJ2-3	TRBV7-2	-	-	CASSSPAGFGTDTQYF	TGTGCCAGCAGCTCGCCCGCGGGGTTCGGCACAGATACGCAGTATTTT